The 19 T cell receptor beta chains listed next were all sequenced from one sample in a study of PD-L1 blockade in urothelial cancer. Method: immunoSEQ multiplex PCR; TCRdb's copy keeps in-frame clones and lacks some. The top ten hold under 3.5% of the sample, which has roughly 63,000 clones, around 81% seen once. Time point meaning: pretreatment peripheral blood. The sequencing here drew on PBMCs, taken around atezolizumab (anti-PD-L1) treatment. The receptor set was obtained from a man in his sixties or seventies with urothelial cancer.

The rearrangement links TRBV5-1 to TRBJ2-6; no clear D. The CDR3 has 17 residues. The V gene lost 4 bases and the J gene lost 0 bases, with 14 bases spanning the gap. CDR1 SGHRS and CDR2 YFSETQ come from the germline V gene. CDR3 bases: TGCGCCAGCAGCCCACGCTCTTCTAGCTCTGGGGCCAACGTCCTGACTTTC. Its protein product is CASSPRSSSSGANVLTF.

This clone was counted a few times. The chain recombines TRBV14 with TRBJ1-3; D is unclear. CDR1 SGHDN and CDR2 FVKESK come from the germline V gene. The CDR3 covers 12 residues. Trimming took off 3 bases at V and 9 bases at J, with 9 bases between the two ends. CDR3 residues: CASSQDSGTIYF. For the CDR3, the DNA is TGTGCCAGCAGCCAGGATTCGGGCACCATATATTTT.

V is TRBV10-3 and J is TRBJ2-7; TRBD2 agrees at 8 bases. CDR1 and CDR2 (germline): ENHRY, SYGVKD. J gave up 1 base and V 2 bases, and 7 bases lay outside the gene matches. This CDR3 contains 16 residues. The CDR3 region is CAISERGGKSSYEQYF. CDR3 sequence (DNA): TGTGCCATCAGTGAGCGGGGGGGGAAGAGTTCCTACGAGCAGTACTTC.

This clone appeared a single time. The same CDR3 can be traced to other DNA sequences in this sample. The V call is TRBV7-9, the J call TRBJ2-3, with D possibly matching TRBD2 (6 bases). Trimming pared 1 base from V and 0 bases from J, leaving 8 bases between. This CDR3 spans 15 amino acids. Germline CDR1 is SEHNR and CDR2 is FQNEAQ (reference sequence). CDR3 region: CASSLVGGSTDTQYF. For the CDR3, the DNA is TGTGCCAGCAGCTTAGTGGGGGGAAGCACAGATACGCAGTATTTT. The complete variable domain, with remaining parts taken from reference TRBV7-9 and TRBJ2-3, reads DTGVSQNPRHKITKRGQNVTFRCDPISEHNRLYWYRQTLGQGPEFLTYFQNEAQLEKSRLLSDRFSAERPKGSFSTLEIQRTEQGDSAMYLCASSLVGGSTDTQYFGPGTRLTVL.

This sequence joins TRBV6-6 and TRBJ2-7; D is ambiguous. The CDR3 runs 13 residues. CDR1 and CDR2 from the germline V gene are MNHNY and SVGAGI (reference sequence). V was trimmed by 5 bases and J by 1 base, leaving 9 bases between them. The CDR3: CASSIDGSYEQYF. The CDR3 DNA follows: TGTGCCAGCAGTATTGACGGGTCCTACGAGCAGTACTTC.

The rearrangement uses TRBV7-6 and TRBJ1-1; TRBD1 matches at 8 bases. Germline assignment: CDR1 SGHVS and CDR2 FNYEAQ. Unmatched junction bases numbered 13, after V lost 5 bases and J lost 5 bases. The CDR3 is 16 residues long. The CDR3 coding sequence is TGTGCCAGCAGCCTTATAGGACAGGGTCTAAGGACTGAAGCTTTCTTT. The encoded protein is CASSLIGQGLRTEAFF. The entire variable domain, with the rest obtained from reference TRBV7-6 and TRBJ1-1, is as follows: GAGVSQSPRYKVTKRGQDVALRCDPISGHVSLYWYRQALGQGPEFLTYFNYEAQQDKSGLPNDRFSAERPEGSISTLTIQRTEQRDSAMYRCASSLIGQGLRTEAFFGQGTRLTVV.

V gene TRBV2 combines with J gene TRBJ1-5; perhaps TRBD1 as D (6 bases). The CDR3 has 14 amino acids. CDR1 is SNHLY and CDR2 is FYNNEI in the germline V gene. With 5 bases removed from V and 1 base from J, the gap between germline ends came to 9 bases. The CDR3 region is CASSSQGSNQPQHF. For the CDR3, the DNA is TGTGCCAGCAGTTCACAGGGAAGCAATCAGCCCCAGCATTTT.

The chain is built from TRBV5-1 and TRBJ2-1, with 7 bases that match TRBD2. There are 14 residues in the CDR3. Germline V gene lookup returns CDR1 SGHRS and CDR2 YFSETQ. The V gene end was trimmed by 3 bases and the J gene end by 3 bases; junction bases not matched to a gene: 3. The CDR3 sequence is CASSSPSGYNEQFF. CDR3 bases: TGCGCCAGCAGCTCCCCTAGCGGCTACAATGAGCAGTTCTTC.

The chain combines TRBV5-1 with TRBJ2-7, with 9 bases identical to TRBD2. V was clipped by 0 bases and J by 2 bases; unmatched bases: 3. The CDR3 has 15 amino acids. Germline lookup yields CDR1 SGHRS and CDR2 YFSETQ. For the CDR3, the DNA is TGCGCCAGCAGCTTGGTGGCTAGCGGGGCCTACGAGCAGTACTTC. It yields the protein CASSLVASGAYEQYF.

The chain couples TRBV5-4 to TRBJ1-3; 7 positions agree with TRBD1. The CDR3 extends over 16 amino acids. J gave up 4 bases and V 4 bases, and 11 bases lay outside the gene matches. Germline values: CDR1 SGHNT, CDR2 YYREEE (reference sequence). Written as DNA, the CDR3 is TGTGCCAGCAGCCCGTCCCGGGACAGTCCCGGAAACACCATATATTTT. Its translation is CASSPSRDSPGNTIYF.

The gene calls are TRBV28 and TRBJ2-1; 7 bases match TRBD2. V shed 9 bases and J 0 bases; nucleotides not matched to a gene: 5. The germline V gene encodes CDR1 MDHEN and CDR2 SYDVKM. This CDR3 comprises 14 residues. The CDR3 coding sequence is TGTGCCAGTACAATAGCGGGCTCCTACAATGAGCAGTTCTTC. As protein: CASTIAGSYNEQFF.

The genes are TRBV14 and TRBJ2-5; TRBD2 matches 11 bases. CDR3 length: 14 residues. V shed 4 bases, J shed 4 bases, and the junction held 2 bases outside the gene matches. The germline V gene encodes CDR1 SGHDN and CDR2 FVKESK. The CDR3 nucleotides are TGTGCCAGCAGCCCAGGACTAGCGGGAGAGACCCAGTACTTC. Protein sequence: CASSPGLAGETQYF.

The genes are TRBV6-5 and TRBJ1-1; D not resolved. V lost 0 bases, J lost 6 bases, and 5 bases lay in between. CDR3 length: 12 residues. Germline V gene sequence: CDR1 MNHEY, CDR2 SVGAGI. CDR3 region: CASSYSRAEAFF. The CDR3 coding sequence is TGTGCCAGCAGTTACTCGCGAGCTGAAGCTTTCTTT.

The table lists this clone with a count of one. The chain employs TRBV19 and TRBJ1-2; no clear D. V lost 3 bases and J 9 bases, leaving 8 bases between the germline ends. CDR1 is LNHDA, CDR2 SQIVND, per germline (reference sequence). The CDR3 loop spans 11 amino acids. This chain's CDR3 is CASSIWERYTF. The CDR3 DNA reads as TGTGCCAGTAGTATCTGGGAGCGCTACACCTTC.

The CDR3 reads CASRGTGGSEQYF. The CDR3 region has the DNA TGTGCCAGTAGGGGGACAGGGGGAAGCGAGCAGTACTTC. The V gene is TRBV19, the J gene TRBJ2-7; 11 nucleotides align to TRBD1. Trimming cost V 6 bases and J 6 bases; bases outside gene matches: 4. CDR3 length equals 13 residues. Germline CDR1 LNHDA, CDR2 SQIVND (reference sequence).

The chain recombines TRBV28 with TRBJ1-2; TRBD1 might be the D (5 bases). V was shortened by 2 bases and J by 3 bases, with 7 bases between the two germline ends. The germline V gene has CDR1 MDHEN and CDR2 SYDVKM. This CDR3 is 13 amino acids long. The CDR3 is CASSLQGDYGYTF. For the CDR3, the DNA is TGTGCCAGCAGTTTACAAGGGGACTATGGCTACACCTTC.

The chain's CDR3 is CASSPGLAGVVYTQYF. CDR3 nucleotide sequence: TGTGCCAGCAGTCCGGGACTAGCGGGAGTAGTTTATACGCAGTATTTT. The V and J genes are TRBV27 and TRBJ2-3, with 14 nucleotides matching TRBD2. Germline-derived CDR1 and CDR2 are MNHEY and SMNVEV (reference sequence). There are 16 residues in the CDR3. V dropped 5 bases and J dropped 7; count of bases not matched to a gene: 8.

This chain uses TRBV11-3 with TRBJ2-5, with 7 positions matching TRBD1. This CDR3 spans 15 amino acids. After removal of 0 bases from V and 5 bases from J, the junction contained 6 bases not matched to a gene. Germline V gives CDR1 SGHNT, CDR2 YENEEA. The CDR3: CASSLDPQGVETQYF. The CDR3, as DNA: TGTGCCAGCAGCTTAGACCCCCAGGGGGTCGAGACCCAGTACTTC.

The chain couples TRBV2 to TRBJ1-2; maybe TRBD1 (6 bases). Trimming pared 1 base from V and 2 bases from J, leaving 11 bases between. Germline CDR1 reads SNHLY; CDR2 reads FYNNEI. This CDR3 is 15 amino acids long. The DNA for the CDR3 is TGTGCCAGCAGTGAAGGTATTGGGACAAACTATGGCTACACCTTC. Translated: CASSEGIGTNYGYTF.